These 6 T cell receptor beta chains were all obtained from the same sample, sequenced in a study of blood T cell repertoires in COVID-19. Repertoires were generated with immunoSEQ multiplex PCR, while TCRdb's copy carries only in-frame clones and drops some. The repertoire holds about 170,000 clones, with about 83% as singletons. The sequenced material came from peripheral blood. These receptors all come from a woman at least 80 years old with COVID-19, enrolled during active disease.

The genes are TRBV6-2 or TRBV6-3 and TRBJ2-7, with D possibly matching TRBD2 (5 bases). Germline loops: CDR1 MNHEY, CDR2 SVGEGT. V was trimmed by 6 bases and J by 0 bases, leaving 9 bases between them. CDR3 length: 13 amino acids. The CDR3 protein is CASSRSGSYEQYF. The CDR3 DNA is TGTGCCAGCAGCCGAAGCGGCTCCTACGAGCAGTACTTC.

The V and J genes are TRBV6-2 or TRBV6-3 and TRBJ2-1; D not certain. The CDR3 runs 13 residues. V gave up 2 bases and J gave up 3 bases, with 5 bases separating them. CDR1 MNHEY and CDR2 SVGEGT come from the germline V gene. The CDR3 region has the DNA TGTGCCAGCAGTTACGCCTACTACAATGAGCAGTTCTTC. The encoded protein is CASSYAYYNEQFF.

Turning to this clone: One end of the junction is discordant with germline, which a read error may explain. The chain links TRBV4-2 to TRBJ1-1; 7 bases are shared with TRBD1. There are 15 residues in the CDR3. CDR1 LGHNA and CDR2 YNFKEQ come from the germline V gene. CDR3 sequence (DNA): TGTGCCAGCAGCCTTCAGACAGGGATGAATACTGAAGCTTTCTTT. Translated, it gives CASSLQTGMNTEAFF.

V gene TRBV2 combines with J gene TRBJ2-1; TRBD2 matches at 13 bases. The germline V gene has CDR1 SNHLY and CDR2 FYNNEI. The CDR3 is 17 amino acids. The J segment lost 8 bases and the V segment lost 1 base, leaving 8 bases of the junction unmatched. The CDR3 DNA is TGTGCCAGCAGTGAAGGCAAACTAGCGGGAGGGTGGGATGAGCAGTTCTTC. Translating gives CASSEGKLAGGWDEQFF.

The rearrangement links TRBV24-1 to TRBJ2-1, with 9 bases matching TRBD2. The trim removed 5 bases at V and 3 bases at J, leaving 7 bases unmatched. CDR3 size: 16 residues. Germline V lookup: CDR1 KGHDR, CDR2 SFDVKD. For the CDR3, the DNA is TGTGCCACCAGTGTTAGCGCGGGAGGGTACTACAATGAGCAGTTCTTC. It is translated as CATSVSAGGYYNEQFF.

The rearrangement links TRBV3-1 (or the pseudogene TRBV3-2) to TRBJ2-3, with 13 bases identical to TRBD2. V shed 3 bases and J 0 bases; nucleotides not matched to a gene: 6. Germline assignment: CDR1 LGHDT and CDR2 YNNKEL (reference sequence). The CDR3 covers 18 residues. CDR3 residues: CASSHTRLAGGSTDTQYF. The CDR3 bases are TGTGCCAGCAGCCACACCCGACTAGCGGGAGGTAGCACAGATACGCAGTATTTT.